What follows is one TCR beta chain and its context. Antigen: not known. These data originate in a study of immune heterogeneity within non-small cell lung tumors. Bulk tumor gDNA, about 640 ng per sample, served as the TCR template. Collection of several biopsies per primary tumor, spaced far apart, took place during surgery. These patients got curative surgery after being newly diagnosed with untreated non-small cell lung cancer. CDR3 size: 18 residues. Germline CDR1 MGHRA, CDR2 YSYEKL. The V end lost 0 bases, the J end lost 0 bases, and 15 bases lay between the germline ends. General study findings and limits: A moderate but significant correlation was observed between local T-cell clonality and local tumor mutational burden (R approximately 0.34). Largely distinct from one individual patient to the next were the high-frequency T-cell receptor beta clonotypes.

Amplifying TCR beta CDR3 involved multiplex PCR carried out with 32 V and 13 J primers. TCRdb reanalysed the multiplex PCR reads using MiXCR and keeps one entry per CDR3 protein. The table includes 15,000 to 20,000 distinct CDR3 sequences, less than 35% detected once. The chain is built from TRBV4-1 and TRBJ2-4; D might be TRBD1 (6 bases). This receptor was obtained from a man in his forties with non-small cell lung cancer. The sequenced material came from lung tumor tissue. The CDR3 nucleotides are TGCGCCAGCAGCCAAGATTTTCGCCAGGGGCTAGCCAAAAACATTCAGTACTTC. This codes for CASSQDFRQGLAKNIQYF.